The subject of this entry is one T cell receptor beta chain. This record belongs to a study of T cell responses to AZD1222 COVID-19 vaccine. The assay was immunoSEQ multiplex PCR, and TCRdb's table has in-frame clones only and misses some. The sample yields 150,000 to 200,000 clones, around 88% seen once. Germline V gene sequence: CDR1 LGHNT, CDR2 FRNRAP. V lost 1 base to trimming and J lost 6 bases; unmatched junction nucleotides: 2. The CDR3 consists of 15 residues. This sequence joins TRBV12-5 and TRBJ2-3; 12 bases are a match to TRBD2. This TCR derives from an adult who received the AZD1222 COVID-19 vaccine. The specimen comprised peripheral blood, sampled 28 days after the second AZD1222 dose. CDR3 sequence reads: CASGLGLAGVDTQYF. CDR3 bases: TGTGCTAGTGGTTTGGGACTAGCGGGGGTGGATACGCAGTATTTT.